This T cell receptor (beta chain) stems from a study of shared clonotypes between healthy human individuals. In the original workflow: Filtering differed for immunoSEQ, which gave only junction sequences without quality scores. This table comes from immunoSEQ multiplex PCR, and its TCRdb copy is limited to in-frame clones, with some not included. That table gives V, J and clone size, and the DNA gave D and trimming. Here the sample spans hundreds of thousands of clones, around 96% being singletons. The V gene's germline CDR1 is MDHEN and CDR2 SYDVKM. This CDR3 contains 16 residues. The trim removed 4 bases at V and 6 bases at J, leaving 9 bases unmatched.

This receptor was taken from a woman aged 30 to 39 in good health. The chain recombines TRBV28 with TRBJ1-5; TRBD1 matches at 10 bases. The sample consisted of naive CD4+ T cells sorted from blood. Subset indicated: CD45RA+ positively selected. CDR3 sequence (DNA): TGTGCCAGCAGTTCGCCCGGGACAGGGGTGGTTCAGCCCCAGCATTTT. Encoded protein: CASSSPGTGVVQPQHF.